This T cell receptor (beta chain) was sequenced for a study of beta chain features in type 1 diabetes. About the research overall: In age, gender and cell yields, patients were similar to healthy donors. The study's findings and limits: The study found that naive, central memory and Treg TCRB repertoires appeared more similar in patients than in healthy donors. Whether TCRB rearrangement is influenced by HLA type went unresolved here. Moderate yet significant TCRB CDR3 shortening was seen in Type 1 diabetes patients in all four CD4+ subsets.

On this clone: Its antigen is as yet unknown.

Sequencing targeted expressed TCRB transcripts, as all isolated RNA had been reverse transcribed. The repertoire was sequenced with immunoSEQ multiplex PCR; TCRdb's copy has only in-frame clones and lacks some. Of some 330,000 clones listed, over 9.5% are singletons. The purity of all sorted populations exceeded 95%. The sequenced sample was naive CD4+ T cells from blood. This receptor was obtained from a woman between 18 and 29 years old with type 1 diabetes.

This chain's CDR3 is CASRKLAGSHNEQFF. CDR3 sequence (DNA): TGTGCCAGCAGGAAACTAGCGGGGTCTCACAATGAGCAGTTCTTC. This chain joins TRBV11-2 and TRBJ2-1; 10 bases line up with TRBD2. V trimming: 6 bases; J trimming: 5 bases; junction bases outside the gene matches: 7. The CDR3 spans 15 residues. Germline CDR1 and CDR2: SGHAT and FQNNGV. Drawing the rest from reference TRBV11-2 and TRBJ2-1, the complete variable domain is EAGVAQSPRYKIIEKRQSVAFWCNPISGHATLYWYQQILGQGPKLLIQFQNNGVVDDSQLPKDRFSAERLKGVDSTLKIQPAKLEDSAVYLCASRKLAGSHNEQFFGPGTRLTVL.